This entry features one TCR beta chain sequence. The sample carries other DNA sequences with the same CDR3. The J segment lost 7 bases and the V segment lost 0 bases, leaving 1 base of the junction unmatched. This CDR3 has 15 residues. The V gene's germline CDR1 is SGHRS and CDR2 YFSETQ. The entry originates in a study of blood T cell repertoires in COVID-19. Study overall: Researchers got acute and convalescent COVID-19 samples from the United States, Italy and Spain. T cells, B-cell-depleted T cells, or PBMCs provided the cDNA or gDNA that served as material.

Original methodology: Scientists estimated how many nucleated cells there were by amplifying reference gene primers. TCRdb's table, derived via immunoSEQ multiplex PCR, lists solely in-frame clones and lacks some. V and J calls plus clone size are reproduced from that table; the DNA served to infer D and trimming. The sample contains more than 100,000 clones, approximately 81% of which appear only once. The sequence was obtained from a woman at least 80 years old with acute or convalescent COVID-19. Sequencing input: peripheral blood. The genes are TRBV5-1 and TRBJ1-6, with TRBD1 identical over 10 bases. The CDR3 is CASSLEGQGNSPLHF. CDR3 bases: TGCGCCAGCAGCTTGGAGGGACAGGGGAATTCACCCCTCCACTTT.